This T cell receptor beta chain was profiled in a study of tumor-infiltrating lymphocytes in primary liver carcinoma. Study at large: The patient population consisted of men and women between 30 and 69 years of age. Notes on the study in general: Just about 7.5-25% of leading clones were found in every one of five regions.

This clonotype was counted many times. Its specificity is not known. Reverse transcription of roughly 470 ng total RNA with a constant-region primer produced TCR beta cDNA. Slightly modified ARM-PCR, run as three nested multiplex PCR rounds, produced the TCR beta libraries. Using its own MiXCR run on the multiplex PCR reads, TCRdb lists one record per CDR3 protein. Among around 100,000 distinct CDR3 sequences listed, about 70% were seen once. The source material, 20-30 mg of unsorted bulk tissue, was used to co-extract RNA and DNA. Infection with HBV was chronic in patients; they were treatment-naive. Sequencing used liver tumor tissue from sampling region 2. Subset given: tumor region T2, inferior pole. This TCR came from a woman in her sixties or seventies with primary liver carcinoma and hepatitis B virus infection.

For the CDR3, the DNA is TGTGCCAGCAGGCCGGGGGGATCTGGCTACACCTTC. It encodes CASRPGGSGYTF. The chain recombines TRBV6-5 with TRBJ1-2, with D possibly being TRBD1 (5 bases). The CDR3 contains 12 residues. The V gene's germline CDR1 is MNHEY and CDR2 SVGAGI. V lost 6 bases and J 7 bases, leaving 12 bases between the germline ends.